This passage covers 3 T cell receptor beta chains from one sample sequenced in a study of blood T cell repertoires in COVID-19. Sequencing was performed with immunoSEQ multiplex PCR; in TCRdb, only in-frame clones are kept and a portion is missing. The sample records 100,000 or so clones, around four fifths being singletons. Sequenced material: peripheral blood. These receptors all stem from a woman in her seventies with acute or convalescent COVID-19.

J is TRBJ2-5 and V is TRBV6-2 or TRBV6-3; 8 bases align to TRBD1. After removal of 6 bases from V and 2 bases from J, the junction contained 2 bases not matched to a gene. Germline CDR1 and CDR2: MNHEY and SVGEGT. CDR3 size: 13 residues. CDR3 bases: TGTGCCAGCAGCTGGGACAGGCAAGAGACCCAGTACTTC. Translation gives CASSWDRQETQYF.

The V gene is TRBV4-2, the J gene TRBJ2-5; 8 bases match TRBD1. The V gene's germline CDR1 is LGHNA and CDR2 YNFKEQ. V lost 0 bases and J lost 0; bases outside the gene matches: 6. The CDR3 extends over 17 amino acids. CDR3 amino acids: CASSQDGQGLYQETQYF. The DNA for the CDR3 is TGTGCCAGCAGCCAAGATGGACAGGGCCTATACCAAGAGACCCAGTACTTC.

The DNA for the CDR3 is TGTGCCAGCAGCTTGTTAGGAGCAACTAATGAAAAACTGTTTTTT. Translating gives CASSLLGATNEKLFF. This chain uses TRBV7-2 with TRBJ1-4; D not resolved. Trimming removed 3 bases at V and 0 bases at J, with 8 bases between. Germline CDR1 reads SGHTA; CDR2 reads FQGNSA. This CDR3 contains 15 residues.